What follows are 2 T cell receptor beta chains derived from one specimen sequenced in a study of T cells expressing NK-cell markers. Using the 5' RACE reads, TCRdb records one entry per CDR3 protein without DNA. With about 390,000 distinct CDR3 sequences in the sample, the ten largest clones hold roughly 10%. The sample taken for sequencing was blood T cells: a sorted CD56 or NKG2C T cell subset, CD4+ or CD8+ T cells, or bulk PBMC T cells (not recorded which). Receptors originate from a woman in her forties or fifties in good health.

The J gene is TRBJ2-2, the V gene TRBV7-8; checking the TCRdb D call of TRBD1 is not possible without DNA. The CDR3 runs to 14 residues. Germline V gene lookup returns CDR1 SGHVS and CDR2 FQNEAQ. CDR3 residues: CASTMDSYTGELFF.

V and J are TRBV11-2 and TRBJ2-5; TCRdb's assignment of TRBD2 cannot be checked, as there is no DNA. CDR3 length: 14 residues. Germline V gene lookup returns CDR1 SGHAT and CDR2 FQNNGV. The CDR3 protein is CASSLRKGPGTQYF.